The rows below give T cell receptor beta chains drawn from one sample of a study of cytomegalovirus exposure and HLA in healthy donors. The method was immunoSEQ multiplex PCR; TCRdb's version includes in-frame clones alone and lacks a portion of them. The sample shows some 180,000 clones, about 13% of them seen only once. The sequenced material came from PBMCs. The receptors originated from a man over 45 in good health and CMV-seropositive. Both conserved end residues are part of each CDR3. D genes are given only for firm matches. A clone size is listed for some rows: how often the clone was seen (once, few, many), or a class if it is expanded.

v_call,clone_size,j_call,d_call,cdr3_length,cdr3_aa,cdr3_nt
TRBV18,NA,TRBJ2-7,NA,13,CASSPLETGEQYF,TGTGCCAGCTCACCACTTGAAACCGGCGAGCAGTACTTC
TRBV4-2,NA,TRBJ1-3,NA,15,CASSTGGGSGNTIYF,TGTGCCAGCAGCACTGGGGGCGGTTCTGGAAACACCATATATTTT
TRBV7-2,NA,TRBJ1-4,TRBD1,12,CASGQGREKLFF,TGTGCCAGTGGACAGGGGAGGGAAAAACTGTTTTTT
TRBV2,NA,TRBJ2-3,TRBD2,15,CASREYSGGENTQYF,TGTGCCAGCAGGGAGTACTCGGGGGGGGAAAATACGCAGTATTTT
TRBV7-2,few,TRBJ2-3,TRBD1,14,CASSRGQLTDTQYF,TGTGCCAGCAGCCGGGGACAGCTCACAGATACGCAGTATTTT
TRBV6-5,NA,TRBJ1-2,TRBD1,14,CASRPSGTGGGYTF,TGTGCCAGCAGACCCTCAGGGACAGGGGGAGGCTACACCTTC
TRBV15,few,TRBJ1-5,TRBD1,16,CATSRATGTSNQPQHF,TGTGCCACCAGCAGAGCGACAGGGACTAGCAATCAGCCCCAGCATTTT
TRBV9,NA,TRBJ1-3,NA,16,CASSEQVTSGGNTIYF,TGTGCCAGCAGCGAACAGGTGACCTCTGGTGGAAACACCATATATTTT
TRBV4-1,few,TRBJ1-2,NA,14,CASSQDAGPYGYTF,TGCGCCAGCAGCCAAGACGCAGGGCCCTATGGCTACACCTTC
TRBV11-2,few,TRBJ1-1,NA,15,CASSLRGAGVTEAFF,TGTGCCAGCAGCTTACGGGGGGCAGGGGTGACTGAAGCTTTCTTT
TRBV7-2,NA,TRBJ2-1,NA,15,CASSLVFVSYNEQFF,TGTGCCAGCAGCCTCGTCTTTGTCTCCTACAATGAGCAGTTCTTC
TRBV7-9,NA,TRBJ2-7,NA,14,CASSSNLDRYEQYF,TGTGCCAGCAGCTCAAACCTTGACAGATACGAGCAGTACTTC
TRBV27,few,TRBJ2-7,NA,12,CASTKPTDEQYF,TGTGCCAGCACTAAGCCCACCGACGAGCAGTACTTC
TRBV29-1,NA,TRBJ1-2,NA,11,CSGGGDYGYTF,TGCAGCGGGGGGGGTGACTATGGCTACACCTTC
TRBV5-1,NA,TRBJ2-1,TRBD2,14,CASSPGLEMSEQFF,TGCGCCAGCAGTCCGGGACTAGAGATGAGTGAGCAGTTCTTC
TRBV6-5,few,TRBJ2-3,NA,13,CASRQGYTDTQYF,TGTGCCAGCAGGCAGGGGTACACAGATACGCAGTATTTT
TRBV2,few,TRBJ1-6,TRBD1,15,CASSLGQGMGSPLHF,TGTGCCAGCAGTCTAGGACAGGGAATGGGGTCACCCCTCCACTTT
TRBV4-2,NA,TRBJ1-2,NA,16,CASSQAARLSSYGYTF,TGTGCCAGCAGCCAAGCGGCCAGACTGAGTTCGTATGGCTACACCTTC
TRBV5-6,few,TRBJ1-2,NA,12,CASSLEPSGYTF,TGTGCCAGCAGCTTGGAGCCCTCTGGCTACACCTTC
TRBV5-4,NA,TRBJ1-5,TRBD1,16,CASSFGGGDRDQPQHF,TGTGCCAGCAGCTTCGGGGGGGGCGACAGGGATCAGCCCCAGCATTTT
TRBV9,NA,TRBJ1-2,TRBD1,16,CASSVDGDSRDYGYTF,TGTGCCAGCAGCGTCGATGGGGACAGCCGAGACTATGGCTACACCTTC
TRBV5-1,NA,TRBJ1-6,TRBD1,14,CASSHGQGGSPLHF,TGCGCCAGCAGCCACGGACAGGGAGGGTCACCCCTCCACTTT
TRBV2,NA,TRBJ2-5,TRBD1,15,CASTYDRGKGETQYF,TGTGCCAGCACCTACGACAGGGGAAAGGGAGAGACCCAGTACTTC
TRBV6-6,few,TRBJ1-1,TRBD1,14,CASSHRDRVTEAFF,TGTGCCAGCAGCCACCGGGACAGGGTCACTGAAGCTTTCTTT
TRBV19,NA,TRBJ1-5,NA,14,CASIRAGADQPQHF,TGTGCCAGTATCCGGGCAGGGGCCGATCAGCCCCAGCATTTT
TRBV5-1,few,TRBJ2-7,TRBD1,15,CASRDGTASSYEQYF,TGCGCCAGCCGGGACGGGACAGCGAGCTCCTACGAGCAGTACTTC
TRBV6-6,NA,TRBJ2-5,NA,14,CASQSERPQETQYF,TGTGCCAGCCAATCGGAGCGGCCTCAAGAGACCCAGTACTTC
TRBV4-3,few,TRBJ2-5,TRBD2,17,CASSQDSSGGNQETQYF,TGCGCCAGCAGCCAAGATTCGAGCGGGGGGAACCAAGAGACCCAGTACTTC
TRBV30,few,TRBJ1-5,NA,13,CAWQQGSNQPQHF,TGTGCCTGGCAACAGGGAAGCAATCAGCCCCAGCATTTT
TRBV2,many,TRBJ1-2,TRBD1,15,CASSGGGTGAYGYTF,TGTGCCAGCAGTGGAGGCGGGACAGGGGCCTATGGCTACACCTTC
TRBV29-1,NA,TRBJ1-2,NA,12,CSVARQGKGYTF,TGCAGCGTTGCTAGGCAGGGTAAAGGCTACACCTTC
TRBV18,NA,TRBJ2-1,TRBD2,15,CASSPSSGERNEQFF,TGTGCCAGCTCACCATCGAGCGGGGAGCGAAATGAGCAGTTCTTC
TRBV5-4,NA,TRBJ2-7,NA,13,CASSSWAGSEQYF,TGTGCCAGCAGCTCTTGGGCGGGGAGCGAGCAGTACTTC
TRBV9,few,TRBJ2-6,NA,15,CASSVVGTGANVLTF,TGTGCCAGCAGCGTAGTAGGGACAGGGGCCAACGTCCTGACTTTC
TRBV7-9,NA,TRBJ1-2,TRBD1,14,CASSLEGTGAGYTF,TGTGCCAGCAGCTTAGAAGGGACAGGGGCTGGCTACACCTTC
TRBV9,NA,TRBJ1-2,NA,14,CASSAHPDKDGYTF,TGTGCCAGCAGCGCCCACCCGGACAAGGATGGCTACACCTTC